This T cell receptor beta chain was recorded in a study of CD8 T cells in ankylosing spondylitis. J lost 0 bases, V lost 2 bases, and 7 bases had no gene match. Per the germline V gene, CDR1 is SGHRS and CDR2 is YFSETQ. This CDR3 region has 17 residues. Libraries of TCR beta came from quantitative 5'-RACE with molecular barcodes. TCRdb re-analysed the 5' RACE reads in MiXCR, keeping a single row per CDR3 protein. The table lists about 23,000 distinct CDR3 sequences, roughly 17% of them singletons. At least ten counts were recorded for this clonotype. Its antigen is still unknown. Points from the study as a whole: A TCR beta motif of eight or nine highly homologous variants seemed to mark ankylosing spondylitis blood.

The material sequenced was blood. The rearrangement uses TRBV5-1 and TRBJ2-1; TRBD1 agrees at 8 bases. The source of this sequence is a male donor with ankylosing spondylitis or in good health (not recorded which). The CDR3 spells CASSFRTGLSSYNEQFF. DNA for the CDR3: TGCGCCAGCAGCTTTCGGACAGGGCTCAGCTCCTACAATGAGCAGTTCTTC.